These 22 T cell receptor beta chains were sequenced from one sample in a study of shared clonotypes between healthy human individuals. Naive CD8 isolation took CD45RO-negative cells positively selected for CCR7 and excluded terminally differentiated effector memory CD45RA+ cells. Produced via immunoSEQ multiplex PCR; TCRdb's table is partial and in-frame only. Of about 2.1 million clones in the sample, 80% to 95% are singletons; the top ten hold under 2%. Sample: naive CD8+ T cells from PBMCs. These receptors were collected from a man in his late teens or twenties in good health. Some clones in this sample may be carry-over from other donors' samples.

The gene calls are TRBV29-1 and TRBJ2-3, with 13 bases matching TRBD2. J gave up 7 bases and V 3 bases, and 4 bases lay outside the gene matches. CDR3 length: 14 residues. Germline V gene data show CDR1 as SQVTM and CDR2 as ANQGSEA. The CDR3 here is CSVEGLAGRYTQYF. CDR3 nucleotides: TGCAGCGTTGAGGGACTAGCGGGAAGGTATACGCAGTATTTT.

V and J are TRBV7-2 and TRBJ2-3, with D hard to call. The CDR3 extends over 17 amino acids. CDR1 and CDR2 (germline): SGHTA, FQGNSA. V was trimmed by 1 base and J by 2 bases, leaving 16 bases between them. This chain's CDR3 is CASSLDAKVGHTDTQYF. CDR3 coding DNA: TGTGCCAGCAGCTTAGATGCTAAGGTTGGGCACACAGATACGCAGTATTTT. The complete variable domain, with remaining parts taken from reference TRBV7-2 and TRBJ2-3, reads GAGVSQSPSNKVTEKGKDVELRCDPISGHTALYWYRQSLGQGLEFLIYFQGNSAPDKSGLPSDRFSAERTGGSVSTLTIQRTQQEDSAVYLCASSLDAKVGHTDTQYFGPGTRLTVL.

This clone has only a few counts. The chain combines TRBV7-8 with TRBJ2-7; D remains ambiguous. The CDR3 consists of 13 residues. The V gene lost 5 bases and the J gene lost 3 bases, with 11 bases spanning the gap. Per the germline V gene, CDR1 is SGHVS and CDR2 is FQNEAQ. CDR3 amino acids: CASSPTDHYEQYF. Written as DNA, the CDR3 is TGTGCCAGCAGCCCGACGGACCACTACGAGCAGTACTTC.

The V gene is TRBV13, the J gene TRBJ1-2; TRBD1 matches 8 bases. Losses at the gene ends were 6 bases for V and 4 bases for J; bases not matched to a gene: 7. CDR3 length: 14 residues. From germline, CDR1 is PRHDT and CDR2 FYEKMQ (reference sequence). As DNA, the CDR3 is TGTGCCAGCAGTTCGGACAGGGCCGCCTATGGCTACACCTTC. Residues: CASSSDRAAYGYTF.

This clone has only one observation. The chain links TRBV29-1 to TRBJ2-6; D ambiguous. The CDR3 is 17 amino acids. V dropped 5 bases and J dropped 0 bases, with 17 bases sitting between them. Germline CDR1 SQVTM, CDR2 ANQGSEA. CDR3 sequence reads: CSVLYRTLSSGANVLTF. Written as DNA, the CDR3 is TGCAGCGTTCTGTACCGCACTTTAAGCTCTGGGGCCAACGTCCTGACTTTC.

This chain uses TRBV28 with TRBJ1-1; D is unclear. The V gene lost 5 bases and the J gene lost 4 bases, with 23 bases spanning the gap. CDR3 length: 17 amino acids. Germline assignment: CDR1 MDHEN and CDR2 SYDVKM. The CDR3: CASSPRPDVSRITEAFF. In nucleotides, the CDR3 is TGTGCCAGCAGTCCCCGACCGGACGTATCTCGGATCACTGAAGCTTTCTTT.

CDR3 DNA: TGTGCCAGCAGCTCAACTAGCGGGAGGGCCGGGAATGAGCAGTTCTTC. Translating gives CASSSTSGRAGNEQFF. The rearrangement joins TRBV7-2 to TRBJ2-1; 13 nucleotides match TRBD2. In germline, CDR1 is SGHTA, CDR2 FQGNSA. CDR3 length equals 16 residues. V dropped 4 bases and J dropped 7; count of bases not matched to a gene: 7.

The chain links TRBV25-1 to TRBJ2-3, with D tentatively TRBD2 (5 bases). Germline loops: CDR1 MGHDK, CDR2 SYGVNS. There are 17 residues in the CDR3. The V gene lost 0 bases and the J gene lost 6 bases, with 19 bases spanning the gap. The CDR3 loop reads CASSEYIGEGLSDTQYF. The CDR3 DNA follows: TGTGCCAGCAGTGAATACATAGGAGAGGGCCTGAGTGATACGCAGTATTTT.

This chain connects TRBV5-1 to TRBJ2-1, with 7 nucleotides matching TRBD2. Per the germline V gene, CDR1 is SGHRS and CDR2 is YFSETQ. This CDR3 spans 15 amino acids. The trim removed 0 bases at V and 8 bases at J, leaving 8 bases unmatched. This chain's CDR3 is CASSLDGGRGDEQFF. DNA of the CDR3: TGCGCCAGCAGCTTGGACGGCGGGAGAGGGGATGAGCAGTTCTTC.

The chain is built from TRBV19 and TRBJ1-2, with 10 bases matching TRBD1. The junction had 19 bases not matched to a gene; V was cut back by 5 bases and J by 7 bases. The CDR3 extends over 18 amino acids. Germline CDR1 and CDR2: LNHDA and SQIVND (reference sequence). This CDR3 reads CASSRKASGQGVLSGYTF. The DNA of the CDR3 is TGTGCCAGTAGTCGTAAAGCCTCCGGACAGGGGGTTCTATCTGGCTACACCTTC.

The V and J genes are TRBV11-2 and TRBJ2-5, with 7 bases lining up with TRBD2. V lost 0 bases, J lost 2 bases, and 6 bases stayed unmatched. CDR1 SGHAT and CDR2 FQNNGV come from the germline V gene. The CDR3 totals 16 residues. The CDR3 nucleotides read TGTGCCAGCAGCTTAGATTGGGGGGGATATCAAGAGACCCAGTACTTC. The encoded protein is CASSLDWGGYQETQYF.

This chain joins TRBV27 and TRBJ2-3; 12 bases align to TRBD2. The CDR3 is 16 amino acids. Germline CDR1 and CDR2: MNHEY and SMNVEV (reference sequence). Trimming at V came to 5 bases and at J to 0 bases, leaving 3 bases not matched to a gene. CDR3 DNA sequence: TGTGCCAGCAGTATCGGACTAGCGGGAAGCACAGATACGCAGTATTTT. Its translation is CASSIGLAGSTDTQYF.

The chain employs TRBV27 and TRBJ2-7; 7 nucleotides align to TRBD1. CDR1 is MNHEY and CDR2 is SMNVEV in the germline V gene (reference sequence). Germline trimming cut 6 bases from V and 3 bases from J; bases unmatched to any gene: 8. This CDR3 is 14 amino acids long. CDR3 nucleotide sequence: TGTGCCAGCAGACCCGGACAGGCCATCTACGAGCAGTACTTC. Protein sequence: CASRPGQAIYEQYF.

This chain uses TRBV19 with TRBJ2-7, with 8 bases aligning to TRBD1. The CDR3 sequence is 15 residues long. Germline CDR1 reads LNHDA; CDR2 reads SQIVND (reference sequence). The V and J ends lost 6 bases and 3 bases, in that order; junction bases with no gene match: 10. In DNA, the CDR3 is TGTGCCAGTAGACTGACAGGGGAACGGTACTACGAGCAGTACTTC. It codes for CASRLTGERYYEQYF.

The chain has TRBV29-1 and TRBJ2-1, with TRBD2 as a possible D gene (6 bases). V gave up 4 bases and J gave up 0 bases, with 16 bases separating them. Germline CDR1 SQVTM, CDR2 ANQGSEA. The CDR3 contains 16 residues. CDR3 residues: CSVASGGPFSYNEQFF. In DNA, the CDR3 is TGCAGCGTTGCCTCAGGAGGGCCTTTCTCCTACAATGAGCAGTTCTTC.

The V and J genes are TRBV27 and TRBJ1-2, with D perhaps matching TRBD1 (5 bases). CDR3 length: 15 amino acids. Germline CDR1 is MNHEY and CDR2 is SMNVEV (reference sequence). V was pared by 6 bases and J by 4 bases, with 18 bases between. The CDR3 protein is CASSTLLGPFYGYTF. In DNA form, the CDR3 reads TGTGCCAGCAGCACACTACTGGGACCCTTCTATGGCTACACCTTC.

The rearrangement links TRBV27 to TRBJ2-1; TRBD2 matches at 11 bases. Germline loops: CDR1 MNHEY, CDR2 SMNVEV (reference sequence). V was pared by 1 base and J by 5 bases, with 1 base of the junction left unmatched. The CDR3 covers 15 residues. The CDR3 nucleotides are TGTGCCAGCAGTTTATTACTAGCGGGAGACAATGAGCAGTTCTTC. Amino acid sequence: CASSLLLAGDNEQFF.

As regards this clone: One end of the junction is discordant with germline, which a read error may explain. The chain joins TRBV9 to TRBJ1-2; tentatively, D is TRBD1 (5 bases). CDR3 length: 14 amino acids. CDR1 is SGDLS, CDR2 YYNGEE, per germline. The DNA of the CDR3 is TGTGCCAGCAGCACACAATCATCCCCCGGGACTTTATCCTTC. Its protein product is CASSTQSSPGTLSF.

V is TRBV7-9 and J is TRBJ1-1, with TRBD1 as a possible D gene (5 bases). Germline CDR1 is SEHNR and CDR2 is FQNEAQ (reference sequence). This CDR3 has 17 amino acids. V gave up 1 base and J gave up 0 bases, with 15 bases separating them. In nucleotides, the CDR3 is TGTGCCAGCAGCTTAGAGACGAGGGCGGGGGTGAACACTGAAGCTTTCTTT. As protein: CASSLETRAGVNTEAFF.

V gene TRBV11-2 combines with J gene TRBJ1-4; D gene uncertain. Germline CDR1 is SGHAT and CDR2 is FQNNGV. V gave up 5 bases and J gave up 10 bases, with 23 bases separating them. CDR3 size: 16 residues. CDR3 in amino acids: CASSPNTKGPSGKLFF. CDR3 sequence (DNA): TGTGCCAGCAGCCCAAATACCAAGGGTCCCTCAGGAAAACTGTTTTTT.

The CDR3 DNA is TGTGCCAGCCCCCTACCGGGGATCCCGAACACCGGGGAGCTGTTTTTT. This translates into CASPLPGIPNTGELFF. V and J are TRBV6-6 and TRBJ2-2; weak D call: TRBD2 (5 bases). This CDR3 is built from 16 residues. V dropped 8 bases and J dropped 0 bases, with 16 bases sitting between them. Germline CDR1 is MNHNY and CDR2 is SVGAGI (reference sequence).

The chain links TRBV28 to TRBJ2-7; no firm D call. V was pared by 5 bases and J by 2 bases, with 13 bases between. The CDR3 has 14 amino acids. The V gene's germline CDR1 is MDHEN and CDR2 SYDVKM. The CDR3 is CASSPGGRAYEQYF. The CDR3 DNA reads TGTGCCAGCAGTCCCGGTGGTAGGGCCTACGAGCAGTACTTC.